The entry below gives a single T cell receptor (beta chain) sequence along with its context. Its antigen specificity is not known. No much larger clonotype is one base removed from it; base qualities were not supplied. The data belong to a study of PD-1 blockade in classical Hodgkin lymphoma (dated by TCRdb to the early 2020s). With regard to the full study: Nivolumab dosing was 3 mg/kg intravenously every 2 weeks, continuing until either disease progression or unacceptable toxicity. The study used TCR beta sequencing and CyTOF to define a peripheral blood immune signature of response to PD-1 blockade in classical Hodgkin lymphoma. Findings and caveats that apply to the study as a whole: By C4D1, a significant rise was seen in CD4+ TCR diversity but not in CD8+ TCR diversity (p=0.0027 vs p=0.16), and the rise was most apparent among complete responders (p=0.02). Only a single clinical trial cohort was studied, and what caused the repertoire differences, possibly disease activity or prior therapy, remained undefined. Baseline TCR diversity was reported to be lower in newly diagnosed patients than in healthy donors and to be lower still in relapsed/refractory patients. Baseline diversity similar to that of newly diagnosed patients was observed in trial patients achieving complete response, whereas significantly lower diversity was observed in partial responders and progressors. Patients starting nivolumab less than 1 year after ASCT had lower diversity and were excluded from later analyses to avoid confounding by immune reconstitution.

The Qiagen DNeasy kit was used to extract genomic DNA both from unsorted PBMCs and from the negatively selected CD4+ and CD8+ fractions. Using primers that anneal to V and J segments, immunoSEQ multiplex PCR amplified the TCR beta CDR3 regions. Amplification bias was minimized using a synthetic immune receptor repertoire, and residual bias was removed computationally after sequencing. In the paper's pipeline: Repertoire diversity was quantified as the Shannon entropy index using custom Python scripts. Unsorted, CD4+ and CD8+ repertoires were analyzed separately, except for combined analyses in which CD4+ and CD8+ sequences were merged in silico. Clonal expansion was defined as at least a 2-fold frequency increase after treatment relative to C1D1, with a pseudocount of 0.5 for undetected baseline clones. Singleton clones were defined as clones with 0 or 1 copy at C1D1, and non-singleton clones were defined as clones with 2 or more copies. Clones expanded in unsorted samples were annotated as CD4+, CD8+ or unknown by matching protein sequences in sorted samples from the same patient. Wilcoxon tests on paired samples were used to test changes in diversity from C1D1 to C4D1. TCRdb's version of the immuneACCESS table is confined to in-frame rearrangements and falls short of the full clone set. An unresolved V gene accounts for under half of the shortfall where checked; the remainder is of unknown origin. Clonal size and the V and J genes are those of that table, whereas D and trimming came from the DNA. For this sample the table gives about 25,000 clones, of which around 85% were detected only once. Clones ranked in the top ten supply 3% to 3.5% of the sample.

The CDR3 covers 13 residues, taking in both the cysteine and the phenylalanine. Kept here is only the CDR3 DNA, which spans 39 bases and is read in frame from base 1. A distance of 8 bases separates the germline ends of V and J, which lose 4 bases and 4 bases respectively. For CDR1 and CDR2, the germline V gene lists MRHNA and SNTAGT. This specimen's time point label, interpreted: cycle 4 day 1 (C4D1), after 5 to 7 weeks of nivolumab. Relapse after autologous stem cell transplantation had occurred in all trial patients, and cohorts A, B and C were distinguished by prior brentuximab vedotin exposure. CD4+ T cells were purified from thawed PBMCs by magnetic negative selection with a Miltenyi CD4+ T cell isolation kit. The trial cohort was composed of some 57 patients with relapsed/refractory classical Hodgkin lymphoma, for whom complete response, partial response or progressive disease was recorded as best overall response. In the multi-cohort phase II CheckMate 205 trial, trial patients received single-agent nivolumab. Best overall response was determined by an independent review committee according to the 2007 International Working Group response criteria. Trial PBMCs were collected immediately before nivolumab initiation (C1D1) and during therapy at cycle 2 day 1 and cycle 4 day 1. Peripheral blood was collected in 8 mL Vacutainer Cell Preparation Tubes, from which PBMCs were isolated by centrifugation and then cryopreserved. Purified CD4+ and CD8+ fractions were generated only in cases for which an additional PBMC sample was available. Magnetically labelled cells were removed on LS columns in a quadroMACS separator, and the flow-through was retained as the purified fraction.

The V gene is TRBV6-4 and the J gene is TRBJ1-5, with no reliable assignment of the D segment. Specimen: CD4+ T cells from blood, collected before the fourth cycle of nivolumab. This clonotype was obtained from a human donor with classical Hodgkin lymphoma. The CDR3 sequence is CASSVEENQPQHF. The base sequence is TGTGCCAGCAGTGTGGAGGAAAATCAGCCCCAGCATTTT.